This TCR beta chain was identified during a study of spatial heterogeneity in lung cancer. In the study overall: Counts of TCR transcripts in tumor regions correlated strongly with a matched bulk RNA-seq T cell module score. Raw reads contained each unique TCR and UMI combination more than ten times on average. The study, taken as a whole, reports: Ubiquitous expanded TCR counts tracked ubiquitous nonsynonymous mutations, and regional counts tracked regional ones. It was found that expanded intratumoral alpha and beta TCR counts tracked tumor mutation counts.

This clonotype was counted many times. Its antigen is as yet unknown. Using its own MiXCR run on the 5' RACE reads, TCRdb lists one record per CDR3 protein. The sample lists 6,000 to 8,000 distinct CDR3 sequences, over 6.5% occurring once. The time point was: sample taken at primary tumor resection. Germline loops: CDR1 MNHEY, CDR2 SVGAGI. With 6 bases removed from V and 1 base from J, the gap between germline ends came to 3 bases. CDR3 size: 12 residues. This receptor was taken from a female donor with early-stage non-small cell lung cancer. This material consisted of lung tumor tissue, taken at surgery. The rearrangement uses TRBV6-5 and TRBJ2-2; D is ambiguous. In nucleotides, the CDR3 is TGTGCCAGCAGAGGGAACACCGGGGAGCTGTTTTTT. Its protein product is CASRGNTGELFF.